One sample yielded the 14 T cell receptor beta chains listed below, sequenced in a study of control samples from healthy donors and cancer patients. Repertoires were generated with immunoSEQ multiplex PCR, while TCRdb's copy carries only in-frame clones and drops some. The table records 100,000 to 150,000 clones, 85% to 95% of them present only once. The sequenced sample consisted of blood. These receptors came from a man aged 18 to 35 in good health.

This chain joins TRBV5-4 and TRBJ2-3; tentative D call: TRBD2 (5 bases). Germline V CDR1 and CDR2: SGHNT, YYREEE (reference sequence). Deletions cut 0 bases from V and 6 bases from J, with 11 bases between. The CDR3 covers 14 residues. CDR3: CASSLERGADTQYF. The CDR3 region has the DNA TGTGCCAGCAGCTTGGAACGGGGAGCGGATACGCAGTATTTT.

This sequence joins TRBV2 and TRBJ2-3; D uncertain. The CDR3 covers 14 residues. Germline-derived CDR1 and CDR2 are SNHLY and FYNNEI. Trimming took 2 bases from V and 7 from J, leaving 13 bases between them. CDR3 sequence reads: CASSELTALNTQYF. The CDR3 DNA is TGTGCCAGCAGTGAACTTACCGCTCTAAATACGCAGTATTTT.

The gene calls are TRBV9 and TRBJ1-5; D may be TRBD1 (6 bases). Germline loops: CDR1 SGDLS, CDR2 YYNGEE. Trimming cost V 6 bases and J 7 bases, with 20 bases left between them. This CDR3 spans 15 amino acids. In DNA form, the CDR3 reads TGTGCCAGCACCACCCGAGCAGGGGTGGGACAGCCCCAGCATTTT. Its protein product is CASTTRAGVGQPQHF.

V gene TRBV4-1 combines with J gene TRBJ2-2, with D perhaps matching TRBD1 (6 bases). The CDR3 sequence is 14 residues long. Trimming cost V 2 bases and J 5 bases, with 9 bases left between them. The germline gives CDR1 MGHRA, CDR2 YSYEKL. CDR3 nucleotide sequence: TGCGCCAGCAGCCAACAGGGGTGGACCGGGGAGCTGTTTTTT. This gives the protein CASSQQGWTGELFF.

The rearrangement joins TRBV9 to TRBJ1-4; 11 nucleotides match TRBD1. Germline CDR1 is SGDLS and CDR2 is YYNGEE. J gave up 7 bases and V 0 bases, and 5 bases lay outside the gene matches. The CDR3 totals 16 residues. The CDR3 bases are TGTGCCAGCAGCGTAGGTGGGACAGGGGGAGGTGAAAAACTGTTTTTT. It specifies CASSVGGTGGGEKLFF.

V is TRBV9 and J is TRBJ1-4, with 7 positions matching TRBD1. The V and J ends lost 0 bases and 8 bases, in that order; junction bases with no gene match: 7. CDR3 size: 15 residues. Germline V gene sequence: CDR1 SGDLS, CDR2 YYNGEE. CDR3 in DNA: TGTGCCAGCAGCGTAGAGGGAACAGGGGAAGAAAAACTGTTTTTT. It yields the protein CASSVEGTGEEKLFF.

V gene TRBV27 combines with J gene TRBJ2-3; TRBD2 matches at 8 bases. The CDR3 contains 16 residues. Germline CDR1 MNHEY, CDR2 SMNVEV (reference sequence). V shed 2 bases and J 2 bases; nucleotides not matched to a gene: 6. The CDR3 coding sequence is TGTGCCAGCAGTTTAATCGGCGGGGGGAACACAGATACGCAGTATTTT. Protein: CASSLIGGGNTDTQYF.

This clone was recorded a few times. The CDR3 spells CASSGGGQETQYF. CDR3 nucleotide sequence: TGCGCCAGCAGCGGAGGGGGGCAAGAGACCCAGTACTTC. The genes are TRBV5-1 and TRBJ2-5; D possibly uses TRBD1 or TRBD2 (6 bases each). Trimming removed 4 bases from V and 2 bases from J, with 9 bases in between. The CDR3 runs to 13 residues. From germline, CDR1 is SGHRS and CDR2 YFSETQ.

J is TRBJ2-1 and V is TRBV7-9; no definite D call. Germline CDR1 SEHNR, CDR2 FQNEAQ (reference sequence). The CDR3 sequence is 13 residues long. Trimming removed 4 bases from V and 9 bases from J, with 13 bases in between. The CDR3 is CASSSLITGEQFF. CDR3 sequence (DNA): TGTGCCAGCAGCTCCCTTATAACGGGTGAGCAGTTCTTC. Supplemented by reference TRBV7-9 and TRBJ2-1, the full variable domain reads DTGVSQNPRHKITKRGQNVTFRCDPISEHNRLYWYRQTLGQGPEFLTYFQNEAQLEKSRLLSDRFSAERPKGSFSTLEIQRTEQGDSAMYLCASSSLITGEQFFGPGTRLTVL.

The chain employs TRBV6-5 and TRBJ2-7; D is unclear. The CDR3 runs 13 residues. V was trimmed by 5 bases and J by 5 bases, leaving 13 bases between them. Germline CDR1 reads MNHEY; CDR2 reads SVGAGI. The CDR3: CASSPRKGNEQYF. Here the CDR3 DNA reads TGTGCCAGCAGTCCCCGGAAAGGTAACGAGCAGTACTTC.

The chain joins TRBV30 to TRBJ1-2, with 7 bases matching TRBD1. Germline V gene sequence: CDR1 GTSNPN, CDR2 SVGIG (reference sequence). Unmatched junction bases numbered 5, after V lost 0 bases and J lost 1 base. CDR3 length: 15 amino acids. In nucleotides, the CDR3 is TGTGCCTGGAGTGTACGGCGACAGGGTAACTATGGCTACACCTTC. Translated: CAWSVRRQGNYGYTF.

The J gene is TRBJ2-7, the V gene TRBV5-8; D uncertain. CDR3 length: 10 residues. V was pared by 7 bases and J by 2 bases, with 4 bases between. The V gene's germline CDR1 is SGHTS and CDR2 YDEGEE. The CDR3 sequence: CASSAYEQYF. CDR3 in DNA: TGTGCCAGCTCCGCCTACGAGCAGTACTTC.

The chain recombines TRBV6-5 with TRBJ1-1; no clear D. The V and J ends lost 6 bases and 1 base respectively, with 15 bases between them. CDR1 is MNHEY and CDR2 is SVGAGI in the germline V gene. The CDR3 is made up of 15 amino acids. The CDR3 coding sequence is TGTGCCAGCAGGACCGGAGGAGTAGGGAACACTGAAGCTTTCTTT. Translation gives CASRTGGVGNTEAFF.

V is TRBV21-1 and J is TRBJ2-1; the listed D gene, TRBD2, was not tested against the DNA. TRBV21-1 is an annotated pseudogene. CDR3 length: 17 amino acids. The CDR3 sequence is CASSKAGGGGAHNEQFF. CDR3 sequence (DNA): TGTGCCAGCAGCAAAGCGGGCGGCGGGGGGGCTCACAATGAGCAGTTCTTC.